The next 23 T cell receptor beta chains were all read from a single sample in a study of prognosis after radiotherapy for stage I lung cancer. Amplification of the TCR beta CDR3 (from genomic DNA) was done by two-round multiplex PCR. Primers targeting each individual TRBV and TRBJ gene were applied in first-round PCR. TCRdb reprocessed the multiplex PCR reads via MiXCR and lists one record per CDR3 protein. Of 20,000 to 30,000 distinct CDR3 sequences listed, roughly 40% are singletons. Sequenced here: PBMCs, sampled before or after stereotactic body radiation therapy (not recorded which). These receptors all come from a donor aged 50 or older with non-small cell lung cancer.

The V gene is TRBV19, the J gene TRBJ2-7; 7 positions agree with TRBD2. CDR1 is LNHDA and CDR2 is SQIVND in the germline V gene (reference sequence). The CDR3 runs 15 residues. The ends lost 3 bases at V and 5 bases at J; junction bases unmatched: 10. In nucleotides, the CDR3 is TGTGCCAGTAGTATTGATAGCGGGCCTAGGAACGAGCAGTACTTC. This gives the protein CASSIDSGPRNEQYF.

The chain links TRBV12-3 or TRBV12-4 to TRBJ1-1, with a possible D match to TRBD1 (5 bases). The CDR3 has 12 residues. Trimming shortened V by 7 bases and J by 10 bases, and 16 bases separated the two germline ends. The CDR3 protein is CASTMDMQSAFF. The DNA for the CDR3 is TGTGCCAGCACTATGGACATGCAATCAGCTTTCTTT.

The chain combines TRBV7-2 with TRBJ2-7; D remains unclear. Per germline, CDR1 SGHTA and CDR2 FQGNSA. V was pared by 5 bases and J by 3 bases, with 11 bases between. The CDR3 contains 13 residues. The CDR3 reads CASSPQLIYEQYF. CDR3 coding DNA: TGTGCCAGCAGCCCTCAGTTGATCTACGAGCAGTACTTC.

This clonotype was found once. CDR3 amino acids: CASSGRLPYTDTQYF. CDR3 in DNA: TGCGCCAGCAGTGGGAGACTACCCTACACAGATACGCAGTATTTT. V usage is TRBV10-2 and J usage is TRBJ2-3; D is perhaps TRBD2 (5 bases). Germline CDR1 and CDR2: WSHSY and SAAADI. The CDR3 has 15 amino acids. V shed 4 bases and J shed 2 bases, with 13 bases lying between them.

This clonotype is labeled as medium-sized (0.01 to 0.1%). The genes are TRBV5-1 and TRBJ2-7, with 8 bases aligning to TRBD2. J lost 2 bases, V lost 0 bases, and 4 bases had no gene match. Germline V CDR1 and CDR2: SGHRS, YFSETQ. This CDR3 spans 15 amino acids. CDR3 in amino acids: CASSLVAGGTYEQYF. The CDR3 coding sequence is TGCGCCAGCAGCTTGGTGGCGGGAGGAACCTACGAGCAGTACTTC.

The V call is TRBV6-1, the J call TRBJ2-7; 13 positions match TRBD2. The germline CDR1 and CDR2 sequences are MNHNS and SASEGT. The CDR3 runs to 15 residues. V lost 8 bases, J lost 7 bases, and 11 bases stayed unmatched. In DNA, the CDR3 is TGTGCCAGCCAGTCCCTGGGACTAGCGGGATGGGAGCAGTACTTC. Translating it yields CASQSLGLAGWEQYF.

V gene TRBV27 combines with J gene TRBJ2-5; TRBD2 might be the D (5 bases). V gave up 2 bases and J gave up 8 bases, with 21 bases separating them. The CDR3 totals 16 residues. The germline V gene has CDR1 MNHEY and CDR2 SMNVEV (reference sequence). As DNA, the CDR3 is TGTGCCAGCAGTTTAAACCCCGGACTCCTTAGAGATACCCAGTACTTC. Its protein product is CASSLNPGLLRDTQYF.

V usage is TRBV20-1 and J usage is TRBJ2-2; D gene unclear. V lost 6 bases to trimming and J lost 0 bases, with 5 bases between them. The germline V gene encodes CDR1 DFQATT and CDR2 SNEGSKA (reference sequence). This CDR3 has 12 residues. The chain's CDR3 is CSASANTGELFF. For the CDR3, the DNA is TGCAGTGCCTCGGCGAACACCGGGGAGCTGTTTTTT.

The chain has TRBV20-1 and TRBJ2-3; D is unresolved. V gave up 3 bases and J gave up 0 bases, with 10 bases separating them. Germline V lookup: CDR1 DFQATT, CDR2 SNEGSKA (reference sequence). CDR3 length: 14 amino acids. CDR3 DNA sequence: TGCAGTGCTAGCCCCTCTCCTAGCACAGATACGCAGTATTTT. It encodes CSASPSPSTDTQYF.

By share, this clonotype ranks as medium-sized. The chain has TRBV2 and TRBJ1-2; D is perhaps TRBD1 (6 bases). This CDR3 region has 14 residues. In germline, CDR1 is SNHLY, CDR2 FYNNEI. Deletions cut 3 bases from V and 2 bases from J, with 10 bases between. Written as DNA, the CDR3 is TGTGCCAGCAGTGACCCTACAGGGAACTATGGCTACACCTTC. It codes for CASSDPTGNYGYTF.

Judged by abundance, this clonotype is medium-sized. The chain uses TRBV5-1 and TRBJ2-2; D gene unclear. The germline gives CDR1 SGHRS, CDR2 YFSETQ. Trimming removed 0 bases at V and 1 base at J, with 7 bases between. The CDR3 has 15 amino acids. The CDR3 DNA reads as TGCGCCAGCAGCTTGGATACTGAGAACACCGGGGAGCTGTTTTTT. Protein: CASSLDTENTGELFF.

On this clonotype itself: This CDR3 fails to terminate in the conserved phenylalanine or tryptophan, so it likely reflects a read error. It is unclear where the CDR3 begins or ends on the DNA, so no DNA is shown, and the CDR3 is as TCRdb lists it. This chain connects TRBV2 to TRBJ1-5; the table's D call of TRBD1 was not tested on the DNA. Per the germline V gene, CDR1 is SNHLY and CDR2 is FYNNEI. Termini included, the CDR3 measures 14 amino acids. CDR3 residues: CASSATGYHQPLHS.

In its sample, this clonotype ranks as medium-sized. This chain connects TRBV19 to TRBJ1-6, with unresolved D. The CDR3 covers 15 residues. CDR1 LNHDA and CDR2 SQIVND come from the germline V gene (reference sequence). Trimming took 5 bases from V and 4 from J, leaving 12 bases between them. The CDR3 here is CASSPAEWYNSPLHF. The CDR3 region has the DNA TGTGCCAGTAGTCCTGCGGAGTGGTATAATTCACCCCTCCACTTT.

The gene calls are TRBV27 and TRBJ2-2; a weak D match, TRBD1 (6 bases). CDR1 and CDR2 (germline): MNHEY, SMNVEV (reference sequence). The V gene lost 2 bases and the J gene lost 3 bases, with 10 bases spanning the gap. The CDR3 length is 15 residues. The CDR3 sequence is CASSLQGYYTGELFF. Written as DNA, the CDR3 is TGTGCCAGCAGTTTACAGGGGTACTACACCGGGGAGCTGTTTTTT.

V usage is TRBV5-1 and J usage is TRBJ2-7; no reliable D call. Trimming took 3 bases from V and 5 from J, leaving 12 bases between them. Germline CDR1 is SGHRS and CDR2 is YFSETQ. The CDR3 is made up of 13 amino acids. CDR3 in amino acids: CASSSGMCDEQYF. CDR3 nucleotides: TGCGCCAGCAGCTCAGGAATGTGCGACGAGCAGTACTTC. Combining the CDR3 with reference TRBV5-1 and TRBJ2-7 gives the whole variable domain KAGVTQTPRYLIKTRGQQVTLSCSPISGHRSVSWYQQTPGQGLQFLFEYFSETQRNKGNFPGRFSGRQFSNSRSEMNVSTLELGDSALYLCASSSGMCDEQYFGPGTRLTVT.

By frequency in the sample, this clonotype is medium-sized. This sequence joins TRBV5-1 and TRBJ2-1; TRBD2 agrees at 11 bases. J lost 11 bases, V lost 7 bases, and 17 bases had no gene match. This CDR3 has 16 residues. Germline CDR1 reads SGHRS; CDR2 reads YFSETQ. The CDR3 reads CASCYTPAGTSGQQFF. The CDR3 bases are TGCGCCAGCTGCTACACCCCCGCCGGGACTAGCGGACAGCAGTTCTTC.

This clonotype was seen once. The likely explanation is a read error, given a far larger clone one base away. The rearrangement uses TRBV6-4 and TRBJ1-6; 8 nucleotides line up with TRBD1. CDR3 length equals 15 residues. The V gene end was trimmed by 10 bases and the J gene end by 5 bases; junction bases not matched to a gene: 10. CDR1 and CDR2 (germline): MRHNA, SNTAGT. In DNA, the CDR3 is TGTGCCATCAGGGTCCCGGGACAGGATAATTCACCCCTCCACTTT. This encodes CAIRVPGQDNSPLHF.

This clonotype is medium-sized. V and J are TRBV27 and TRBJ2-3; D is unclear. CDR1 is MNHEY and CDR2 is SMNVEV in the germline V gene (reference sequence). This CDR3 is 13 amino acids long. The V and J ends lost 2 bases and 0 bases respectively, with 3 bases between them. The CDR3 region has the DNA TGTGCCAGCAGTTTAGCTAGCACAGATACGCAGTATTTT. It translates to CASSLASTDTQYF.

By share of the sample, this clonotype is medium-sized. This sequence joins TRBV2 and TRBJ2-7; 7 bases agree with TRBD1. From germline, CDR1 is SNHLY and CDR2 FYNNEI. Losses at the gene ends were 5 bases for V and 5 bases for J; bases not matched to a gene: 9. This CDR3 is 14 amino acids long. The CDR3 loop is CASSTNRGFNEQYF. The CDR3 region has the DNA TGTGCCAGCAGTACAAACAGGGGTTTCAACGAGCAGTACTTC.

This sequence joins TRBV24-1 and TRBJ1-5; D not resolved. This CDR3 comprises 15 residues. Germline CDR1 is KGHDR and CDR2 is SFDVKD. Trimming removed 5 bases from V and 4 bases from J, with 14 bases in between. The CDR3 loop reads CATSARGGSNQPQHF. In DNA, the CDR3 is TGTGCCACCAGTGCACGGGGAGGGTCTAATCAGCCCCAGCATTTT.

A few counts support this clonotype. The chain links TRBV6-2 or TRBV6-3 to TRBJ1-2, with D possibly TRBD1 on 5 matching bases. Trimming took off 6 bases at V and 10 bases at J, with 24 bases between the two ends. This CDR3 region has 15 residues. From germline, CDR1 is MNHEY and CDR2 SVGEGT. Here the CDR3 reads CASSSATGTVNYYTF. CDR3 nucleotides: TGTGCCAGCAGCAGCGCCACCGGGACGGTAAACTACTACACCTTC.

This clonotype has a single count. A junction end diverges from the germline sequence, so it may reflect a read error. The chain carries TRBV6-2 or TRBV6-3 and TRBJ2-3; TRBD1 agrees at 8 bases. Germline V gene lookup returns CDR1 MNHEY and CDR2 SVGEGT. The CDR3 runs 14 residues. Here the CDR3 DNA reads TGTGCCAGCAGTGACTCACAGGGGGCAGATACGCAGTATTTT. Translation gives CASSDSQGADTQYF.

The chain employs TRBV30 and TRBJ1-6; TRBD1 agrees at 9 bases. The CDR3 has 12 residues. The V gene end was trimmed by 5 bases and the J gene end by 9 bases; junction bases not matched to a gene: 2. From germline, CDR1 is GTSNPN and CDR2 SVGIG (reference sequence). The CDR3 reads CAWGQGSSPLHF. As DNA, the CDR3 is TGTGCCTGGGGACAGGGGAGTTCACCCCTCCACTTT.